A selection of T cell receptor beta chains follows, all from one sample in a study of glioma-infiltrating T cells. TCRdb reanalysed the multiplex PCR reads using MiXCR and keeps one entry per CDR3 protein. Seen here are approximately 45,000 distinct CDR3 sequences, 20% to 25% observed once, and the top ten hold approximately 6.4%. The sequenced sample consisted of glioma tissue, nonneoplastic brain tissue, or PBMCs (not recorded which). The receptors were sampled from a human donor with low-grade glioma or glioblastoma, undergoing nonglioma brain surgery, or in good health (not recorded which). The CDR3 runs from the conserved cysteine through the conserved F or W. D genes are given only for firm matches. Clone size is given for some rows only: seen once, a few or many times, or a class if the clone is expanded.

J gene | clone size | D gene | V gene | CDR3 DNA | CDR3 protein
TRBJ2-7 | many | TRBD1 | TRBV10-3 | TGTGCCATCAGCGAGACAGGGGGCGACGAGCAGTACTTC | CAISETGGDEQYF
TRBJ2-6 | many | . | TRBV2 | TGTGCCAGCAGAGAACAGCCGTCTGGGGCCAACGTCCTGACTTTC | CASREQPSGANVLTF
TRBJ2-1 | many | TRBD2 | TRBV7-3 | TGTGCCAGCAGCCTGGGACTAGCGGGTATCAATGAGCAGTTCTTC | CASSLGLAGINEQFF
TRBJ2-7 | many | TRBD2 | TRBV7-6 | TGTGCCAGCAGCTCCCCCCCAGCGGGGGATTCCTACGAGCAGTACTTC | CASSSPPAGDSYEQYF
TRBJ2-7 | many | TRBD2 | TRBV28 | TGTGCCAGCAGCCCGGGGGGGCCGAGCTCCTACGAGCAGTACTTC | CASSPGGPSSYEQYF
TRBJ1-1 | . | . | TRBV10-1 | TGCGCCAGCTACCTTTACAATTCCGGCACTAAGGCTTTCTTT | CASYLYNSGTKAFF
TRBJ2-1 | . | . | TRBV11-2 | TGTGCCAGCAGCTTAGATTGGGGTGGCTCCTACAATGAGCAGTTCTTC | CASSLDWGGSYNEQFF
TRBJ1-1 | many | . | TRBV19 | TGTGCCAGTATGACTTCGGCCAGGAGGACCACTGAAGCTTTCTTT | CASMTSARRTTEAFF
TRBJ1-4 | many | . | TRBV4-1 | TGCGCCAGCAGCCAAGTCGGACGCGGTGAAAAACTGTTTTTT | CASSQVGRGEKLFF
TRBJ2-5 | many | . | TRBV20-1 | TGCAGTGCTAGTGATCCGGGGTCGGGTTTGATCGACGAGGCAGAGACCCAGTACTTC | CSASDPGSGLIDEAETQYF
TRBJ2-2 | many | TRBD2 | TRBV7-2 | TGTGCCAGCAGACTGGGGGGGAGGGCCACCGGGGAGCTGTTTTTT | CASRLGGRATGELFF
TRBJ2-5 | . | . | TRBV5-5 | TGTGCCAGCAGCTTGCCCGGGGAAGAGACCCAGTACTTC | CASSLPGEETQYF
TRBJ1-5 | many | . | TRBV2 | TGTGCCAGCAGTGAAGATATCAATCAGCCCCAGCATTTT | CASSEDINQPQHF
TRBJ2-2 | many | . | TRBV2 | TGTGCCAGCAGTTTAGCCTCGAACACCGGGGAGCTGTTTTTT | CASSLASNTGELFF
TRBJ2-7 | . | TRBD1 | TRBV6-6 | TGTGCCAGCAGTTACCCCATGCCGGGACAGGGGCCCTACGAGCAGTACTTC | CASSYPMPGQGPYEQYF
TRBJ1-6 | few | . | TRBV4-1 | TGCGCCAGCAGCCAATTGAATACAGGGAGAGGCTATAATTCACCCCTCCACTTT | CASSQLNTGRGYNSPLHF
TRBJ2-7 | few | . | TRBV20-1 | TGCAGTGCTAGAGATCCAGGGGTCGCGTACGAGCAGTACTTT | CSARDPGVAYEQYF
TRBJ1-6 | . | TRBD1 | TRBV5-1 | TGCGCCAGCAGCCGACAGGGGGTCGATTCACCCCTCCACTTT | CASSRQGVDSPLHF
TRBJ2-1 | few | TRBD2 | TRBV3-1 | TGTGCCAGCAGCCAAGCTAGGACTAGCGGGAGTTTGACCTACAATGAGCAGTTCTTC | CASSQARTSGSLTYNEQFF
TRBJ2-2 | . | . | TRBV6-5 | TGTGCCAGCAGTTTAGGGGTTAACACCAAGGAGCTGTTTTTT | CASSLGVNTKELFF
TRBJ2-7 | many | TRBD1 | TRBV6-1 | TGTGCCAGCACTGCGGGACAGGGGCGCGAGCAGTACTTC | CASTAGQGREQYF
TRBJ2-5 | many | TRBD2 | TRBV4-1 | TGCGCCAGCAGCCAAGATGGTAGCGGGTATCAAGAGACCCAGTACTTC | CASSQDGSGYQETQYF